The rows below give T cell receptor beta chains drawn from one sample of a study of Graves' ophthalmopathy and Graves' hyperthyroidism. TCRdb re-analysed the multiplex PCR reads in MiXCR, keeping a single row per CDR3 protein. The table includes a few hundred thousand distinct CDR3 sequences, around 16% detected once. Specimen: peripheral blood. The receptors here all came from a woman under 30 with Graves' ophthalmopathy. Both conserved end residues are trimmed from each CDR3.

TRBJ2-7,TRBV29-1,SVVSGTSLYEQY
TRBJ1-2,TRBV18,ASSPEDGNYGYT
TRBJ1-1,TRBV28,ACKGQGIGNTEAF
TRBJ1-2,TRBV24-1,ATSDQGIYGYT
TRBJ2-3,TRBV6-1,ASSASRGETDTQY
TRBJ1-5,TRBV12-3/TRBV12-4,ASSLTGQGTGQPQH
TRBJ1-1,TRBV28,ASSSAGQGQPEAF
TRBJ1-3,TRBV4-2,ASSQDRRRAYGNTIY
TRBJ2-5,TRBV29-1,SVEDARGRAETQY
TRBJ1-2,TRBV12-3/TRBV12-4,ASSLADRNYGYT
TRBJ1-1,TRBV28,ASSFDRGLGMNTEAF
TRBJ1-1,TRBV29-1,SVINRRNTEAF
TRBJ1-1,TRBV20-1,SARGQLNTEAF
TRBJ1-1,TRBV20-1,SALKSLDGNTEAF
TRBJ2-2,TRBV28,ASIGHDPTGSTGELF
TRBJ1-6,TRBV2,ASSEALAWPESPLH
TRBJ1-1,TRBV10-1,ASSENRDTEAF
TRBJ2-5,TRBV11-2,ASRFERETQY
TRBJ2-7,TRBV10-2,ASSDTSGRSEQY
TRBJ2-7,TRBV27,ASSLSGGMTYEQY
TRBJ2-7,TRBV10-3,AISEDLAGTYEQY
TRBJ1-1,TRBV9,ASSGNGRTEAF
TRBJ1-5,TRBV20-1,SASGLKGARNQPQH
TRBJ2-2,TRBV12-3/TRBV12-4,ASSFGSTERAGELF
TRBJ1-1,TRBV6-5,ASSYGNTGAF
TRBJ2-7,TRBV12-3/TRBV12-4,ASSLLRGGEQY
TRBJ2-5,TRBV11-2,ASSLDWAGETQY
TRBJ2-5,TRBV28,ASSNYPGLAGGGETQY
TRBJ1-1,TRBV12-3/TRBV12-4,ASIYERTGPNTEAF
TRBJ2-5,TRBV7-9,ASSSRRVGQETQY
TRBJ2-7,TRBV6-1,ASSIARISSYEQY
TRBJ2-2,TRBV12-3/TRBV12-4,ASSLLGLNTGELF
TRBJ1-1,TRBV6-1,ASLTGGRVEAF
TRBJ2-5,TRBV12-3/TRBV12-4,ASSLEEDGETQY
TRBJ1-5,TRBV7-3,ATRDRVDQPQH
TRBJ2-4,TRBV2,ATSGAVAKNIQY
TRBJ2-7,TRBV11-2,ASSTNGQPAYEQY
TRBJ2-7,TRBV4-3,ASSQDVLYEQY
TRBJ1-5,TRBV27,ASSLSSSNQPQH
TRBJ2-2,TRBV4-2,ASSQGGLAGELF
TRBJ1-6,TRBV28,ASSLAPGSSRFSYNSPLH
TRBJ2-7,TRBV7-2,ASSRGLGEGGQY
TRBJ1-1,TRBV12-3/TRBV12-4,ASRRTAWRDTEAF
TRBJ2-5,TRBV11-2,ASSLGRQGQETQY
TRBJ2-7,TRBV7-9,ARQLWAGGSYEQY
TRBJ2-7,TRBV20-1,SARDKSSGSPYEQY
TRBJ1-5,TRBV30,ASMGQGNQPQH
TRBJ2-4,TRBV5-1,ASSPDTLAKNIQY
TRBJ1-2,TRBV6-1,ASSEFGANYYGYT
TRBJ2-7,TRBV5-1,ASSLEPRSDEQY
TRBJ2-2,TRBV5-1,ASSLLTAANTGELF
TRBJ2-5,TRBV6-1,ASSLLTGAKTQY